This T cell receptor beta chain comes out of a study of shared clonotypes between healthy human individuals. Background on the study: Each donor's CD4 naive and CD4 memory cells filled three plates apiece, CD8 naive two, and CD8 memory one.

Concerning this clone: Antigen unknown.

The study drew its donors from healthy HIV-negative adults without recent acute infections or vaccinations. Evenly divided among several immunoSEQ plates was the genomic DNA of each subset. Repertoires were generated with immunoSEQ multiplex PCR, while TCRdb's copy carries only in-frame clones and drops some. The sample has some 1 million clones; roughly 80% are singletons. Notes on the study in general: Around 5% was the fraction of naive CD4 clonotypes found shared across a few donors.

This receptor was identified in a man between 18 and 35 years old in good health. The sequencing sample was made of memory CD4+ T cells sorted from blood. Indicated subset: CD45RA-negative fraction.

This CDR3 is CASRDRGNYEQYF. The CDR3 coding sequence is TGTGCCAGCCGCGACAGGGGGAATTACGAGCAGTACTTC. The rearrangement uses TRBV6-1 and TRBJ2-7; 9 positions match TRBD1. Germline V CDR1 and CDR2: MNHNS, SASEGT. V trimming: 8 bases; J trimming: 4 bases; junction bases outside the gene matches: 6. CDR3 length: 13 amino acids.